What follows are 15 T cell receptor beta chains derived from one specimen sequenced in a study of T cells in Graves' hyperthyroidism and ophthalmopathy. Amplification yielded TCR beta CDR3 regions, with RNA transcripts as the source. HTBI primers were employed in a first-round RT-PCR of the TCR CDR3. TCRdb re-called the multiplex PCR reads through MiXCR, storing one row per CDR3 protein. This table has hundreds of thousands of distinct CDR3 sequences, roughly a sixth appearing once. The source material was blood. These receptor sequences come from a woman younger than 30 with Graves' hyperthyroidism.

The chain recombines TRBV7-8 with TRBJ2-7, with D perhaps TRBD1 (6 bases). V lost 5 bases, J lost 4 bases, and 15 bases lay in between. Germline V gene data show CDR1 as SGHVS and CDR2 as FQNEAQ. The CDR3 extends over 14 amino acids. CDR3 region: CASSPRTVRYEQYF. The CDR3 nucleotides are TGTGCCAGCAGCCCTAGGACAGTCCGATACGAGCAGTACTTC.

This clonotype has a count of ten or more. V gene TRBV20-1 combines with J gene TRBJ2-2, with 9 bases identical to TRBD2. Germline V gene sequence: CDR1 DFQATT, CDR2 SNEGSKA (reference sequence). CDR3 length: 16 amino acids. The V gene end was trimmed by 0 bases and the J gene end by 1 base; junction bases not matched to a gene: 3. The CDR3 is CSARDLAGRNTGELFF. The DNA of the CDR3 is TGCAGTGCTAGAGATCTAGCGGGGAGGAACACCGGGGAGCTGTTTTTT.

This clonotype was seen repeatedly, ten times or more. The rearrangement uses TRBV7-3 and TRBJ2-3; a possible D gene is TRBD1 (6 bases). Germline assignment: CDR1 SGHTA and CDR2 FQGTGA. The CDR3 consists of 15 residues. Trimming shortened V by 2 bases and J by 0 bases, and 9 bases separated the two germline ends. CDR3 residues: CASSLGGRSTDTQYF. In DNA, the CDR3 is TGTGCCAGCAGCTTAGGGGGCCGAAGCACAGATACGCAGTATTTT.

The table lists this clonotype with many counts. The V and J genes are TRBV6-1 and TRBJ1-5, with a weak D call TRBD1 (6 bases). There are 14 residues in the CDR3. Germline V gives CDR1 MNHNS, CDR2 SASEGT. The V end lost 7 bases, the J end lost 0 bases, and 10 bases lay between the germline ends. This CDR3 is CASIGQHSNQPQHF. The CDR3 nucleotides read TGTGCCAGCATCGGACAGCATAGCAATCAGCCCCAGCATTTT.

There are many counts of this clonotype. This rearrangement joins TRBV20-1 to TRBJ2-7, with 7 bases aligning to TRBD1. Trimming at V came to 5 bases and at J to 7 bases, leaving 14 bases not matched to a gene. The CDR3 length is 14 residues. From germline, CDR1 is DFQATT and CDR2 SNEGSKA (reference sequence). CDR3 in amino acids: CSASTGTLGLEQYF. The CDR3, as DNA: TGCAGTGCTTCGACAGGGACCTTAGGTTTGGAGCAGTACTTC.

The V and J genes are TRBV6-1 and TRBJ1-2, with D possibly TRBD1 on 6 matching bases. V shed 8 bases and J shed 7 bases, with 14 bases lying between them. CDR3 length: 12 amino acids. Per germline, CDR1 MNHNS and CDR2 SASEGT. The CDR3 coding sequence is TGTGCCAGCGGGCCTCAGGGGTCTGGCTACACCTTC. It codes for CASGPQGSGYTF.

In its sample, this clonotype was seen many times. The CDR3 loop reads CASTPTPRAPNEQFF. The CDR3 DNA reads as TGTGCCAGCACCCCCACCCCACGGGCTCCGAATGAGCAGTTCTTC. The chain links TRBV28 to TRBJ2-1, with D uncertain. The germline V gene encodes CDR1 MDHEN and CDR2 SYDVKM. V shed 7 bases and J shed 7 bases, with 20 bases lying between them. The CDR3 is 15 amino acids.

This clonotype appeared many times. This chain joins TRBV12-3 or TRBV12-4 and TRBJ2-5; no firm D call. This CDR3 spans 11 amino acids. Trimming shortened V by 10 bases and J by 1 base, and 7 bases separated the two germline ends. The CDR3 bases are TGTGCCACGAAAACCCAAGAGACCCAGTACTTC. Amino acid sequence: CATKTQETQYF.

This clonotype has more than one count but fewer than ten. The chain uses TRBV20-1 and TRBJ2-3; 9 bases are a match to TRBD1. The CDR3 has 15 residues. V shed 5 bases, J shed 3 bases, and the junction held 9 bases outside the gene matches. Per germline, CDR1 DFQATT and CDR2 SNEGSKA (reference sequence). The CDR3 nucleotides read TGCAGTGCTCCGGACAGGGGAGAGGGGACAGATACGCAGTATTTT. This encodes CSAPDRGEGTDTQYF.

The CDR3 bases are TGCGCCAGCAGCTTGGGGGAGGCCCGGCGGTGGGAGCAGTACTTC. This sequence encodes CASSLGEARRWEQYF. The chain links TRBV5-1 to TRBJ2-7; the D gene is possibly TRBD2 (6 bases). CDR3 length: 15 amino acids. Germline V gene lookup returns CDR1 SGHRS and CDR2 YFSETQ. Trimming stripped 0 bases from V and 7 bases from J, with 17 bases between. The full variable domain, with the rest looked up from reference TRBV5-1 and TRBJ2-7, is KAGVTQTPRYLIKTRGQQVTLSCSPISGHRSVSWYQQTPGQGLQFLFEYFSETQRNKGNFPGRFSGRQFSNSRSEMNVSTLELGDSALYLCASSLGEARRWEQYFGPGTRLTVT.

This clonotype is a singleton in its sample. The chain carries TRBV14 and TRBJ2-3; no definite D call. The V end was cut by 4 bases, the J end by 8 bases, with 13 bases between. The CDR3 runs to 13 residues. Germline-derived CDR1 and CDR2 are SGHDN and FVKESK. CDR3 in DNA: TGTGCCAGCAGCCGGTCGGGTTTGGGTACGCAGTATTTT. This gives the protein CASSRSGLGTQYF. Supplemented by reference TRBV14 and TRBJ2-3, the full variable domain reads EAGVTQFPSHSVIEKGQTVTLRCDPISGHDNLYWYRRVMGKEIKFLLHFVKESKQDESGMPNNRFLAERTGGTYSTLKVQPAELEDSGVYFCASSRSGLGTQYFGPGTRLTVL.

CDR3 nucleotide sequence: TGTGCCAGCAGCTCGACTTCTTCAACTGAAGCTTTCTTT. This encodes CASSSTSSTEAFF. This sequence joins TRBV11-2 and TRBJ1-1; D not certain. Trimming removed 4 bases at V and 5 bases at J, with 11 bases between. In germline, CDR1 is SGHAT, CDR2 FQNNGV. The CDR3 runs 13 residues.

This clonotype was counted between two and nine times. The chain combines TRBV6-1 with TRBJ2-1, with TRBD2 matching over 16 bases. There are 18 residues in the CDR3. V trimming: 6 bases; J trimming: 0 bases; junction bases outside the gene matches: 5. Germline V CDR1 and CDR2: MNHNS, SASEGT. CDR3 sequence: CASRRGLAGGSSYNEQFF. The CDR3 region has the DNA TGTGCCAGCAGACGGGGACTAGCGGGGGGGAGCTCCTACAATGAGCAGTTCTTC.

This clonotype was recorded many times. The chain links TRBV6-2 or TRBV6-3 to TRBJ2-3; TRBD1 might be the D (6 bases). This CDR3 is 16 amino acids long. Trimming shortened V by 6 bases and J by 2 bases, and 18 bases separated the two germline ends. CDR1 and CDR2 (germline): MNHEY, SVGEGT. The CDR3 DNA sequence: TGTGCCAGCAGCCTAGAGAGGGGGAGCTTCACAGATACGCAGTATTTT. This gives the protein CASSLERGSFTDTQYF.

In its sample, this clonotype was seen a few times. The J gene is TRBJ2-5, the V gene TRBV20-1, with TRBD2 identical over 8 bases. Losses at the gene ends were 5 bases for V and 1 base for J; bases not matched to a gene: 6. This CDR3 is 14 amino acids long. CDR1 and CDR2 from the germline V gene are DFQATT and SNEGSKA (reference sequence). CDR3 protein: CSAPRGGAQETQYF. The CDR3 DNA is TGCAGTGCTCCCCGGGGGGGGGCCCAAGAGACCCAGTACTTC.